Listed below are T cell receptor beta chains from one sample, sequenced in a study of identical twins. TCRdb processed the 5' RACE reads anew with MiXCR; each CDR3 protein has one entry. Altogether around 490,000 distinct CDR3 sequences are present, nearly 15% being singletons, with the ten largest covering more than 0.4%. Another study also made use of these data, one on yellow fever vaccine responses in identical twins.

Sequencing used CD4+ T cells sorted from blood. The receptors derive from a woman between 18 and 29 years old in good health. The CDR3 runs from the conserved cysteine through the conserved F or W. The D gene is left open where the match is weak.

d_call | cdr3_length | v_call | cdr3_aa
NA | 14 | TRBV24-1 | CATSVGLGTDTQYF
NA | 16 | TRBV28 | CASSFFTSSSGNTIYF
NA | 12 | TRBV20-1 | CSASTPYNEQFF
NA | 15 | TRBV7-9 | CASSLEGISNTEAFF
NA | 13 | TRBV27 | CASSLRRGETQYF
NA | 12 | TRBV20-1 | CSAPLGGDTQYF
NA | 16 | TRBV24-1 | CATSDAGRVSTDTQYF
TRBD1 | 15 | TRBV10-3 | CAISEKGQGNNEQFF
NA | 13 | TRBV20-1 | CSAGGTANNEQFF
NA | 14 | TRBV12-3/TRBV12-4 | CASTSGTRRSPLHF
TRBD1 | 14 | TRBV9 | CASSVGQGNNEQFF
NA | 16 | TRBV14 | CASSQDRPPDSNEQFF
NA | 14 | TRBV6-5 | CASSYGEGNSPLHF
TRBD2 | 16 | TRBV5-5 | CASSWVGLADQETQYF
NA | 14 | TRBV28 | CASSPELRYNEQFF
NA | 13 | TRBV10-2 | CASSPRPTDTQYF
NA | 13 | TRBV6-6 | CASTPFTAGELFF
NA | 13 | TRBV7-9 | CASSPKGVNVLTF
NA | 16 | TRBV7-8 | CASSIAGPRLNTEAFF
NA | 16 | TRBV28 | CASSLSGASFRDEQFF
NA | 14 | TRBV12-3/TRBV12-4 | CASRREGVEGKLFF
NA | 14 | TRBV5-1 | CASSLAPPNHEQFF
TRBD2 | 16 | TRBV12-3/TRBV12-4 | CASSPSGLAGVGEQFF
NA | 15 | TRBV24-1 | CATSDPQGIDNEQFF
TRBD1 | 16 | TRBV13 | CASSFNLDRGSGELFF
NA | 14 | TRBV20-1 | CSARTAETDTEAFF
NA | 17 | TRBV24-1 | CATSDPGQRRSTDTQYF
TRBD1 | 13 | TRBV19 | CASSILGQGWYTF
NA | 15 | TRBV7-2 | CASSLGRDPAYEQYF
NA | 16 | TRBV9 | CASSESPQGSTYGYTF
NA | 14 | TRBV7-9 | CASSYQSGQETQYF
NA | 14 | TRBV5-6 | CASSLFQNTGELFF
TRBD2 | 14 | TRBV5-1 | CASSFTGGSYEQYF
NA | 14 | TRBV10-3 | CAITVVAGNREQYF
NA | 15 | TRBV10-3 | CAISEGQGTINEQFF
NA | 14 | TRBV9 | CASSIQGGTDTQYF
NA | 16 | TRBV24-1 | CATSDSTGSSYNEQFF
NA | 14 | TRBV10-3 | CAISDSQAKNIQYF